Following are 8 T cell receptor beta chains from one sample sequenced in a study of blood T cell repertoires in COVID-19 (TCRdb year 2020). To prepare the library, the immunoSEQ multiplex PCR assay was applied. TCRdb obtained this table from immuneACCESS and retained in-frame rearrangements with V and J assigned. These tables miss some clones; where compared with another copy, unresolved V genes account for less than half of the shortfall, and the remainder is unexplained. The sample includes roughly 200,000 clones, with 70% to 90% observed a single time. Of the sample, 11% is held by the ten largest clones. The sequencing sample was made of peripheral blood. All receptors come from a human donor with active or convalescent COVID-19. The donor label of this sample is uncertain.

The V call is TRBV2, the J call TRBJ2-3, with 8 bases that match TRBD2. Looked up from germline, CDR1 is SNHLY and CDR2 is FYNNEI. Unmatched junction bases numbered 7, after V lost 4 bases and J lost 4 bases. The CDR3 contains 15 residues. The CDR3 DNA reads as TGTGCCAGCAGTGCGAGCGGGAGTACGGCAGATACGCAGTATTTT. This codes for CASSASGSTADTQYF.

This clone was seen once. The chain carries TRBV21-1 and TRBJ1-4; no check of the table's D call, TRBD1, against the DNA was made. TRBV21-1 is a recognized pseudogene. This CDR3 contains 19 residues. CDR3 coding DNA: TGTGCCAGCAGCAATATTTGTGGATCCCAGGGGGTTCCTAATGAAAAACTGTTTTTT. Translated: CASSNICGSQGVPNEKLFF.

The chain links TRBV2 to TRBJ1-4, with 7 bases identical to TRBD1. V shed 7 bases, J shed 0 bases, and the junction held 5 bases outside the gene matches. The CDR3 runs to 15 residues. CDR1 and CDR2 from the germline V gene are SNHLY and FYNNEI. This chain's CDR3 is CASKPGTATNEKLFF. The CDR3 bases are TGTGCCAGCAAGCCCGGGACAGCAACTAATGAAAAACTGTTTTTT.

The CDR3 DNA is TGCAGCGTCTGGAGCGGGGGGGCCAGGAATGAGCAGTTCTTC. It encodes CSVWSGGARNEQFF. The J gene is TRBJ2-1, the V gene TRBV29-1; 10 nucleotides line up with TRBD2. The germline gives CDR1 SQVTM, CDR2 ANQGSEA. The V and J ends lost 6 bases and 7 bases, in that order; junction bases with no gene match: 9. The CDR3 has 14 residues.

The chain recombines TRBV5-1 with TRBJ2-2; D is possibly TRBD1 (5 bases). The CDR3 loop spans 15 amino acids. Germline V gene lookup returns CDR1 SGHRS and CDR2 YFSETQ. V was shortened by 0 bases and J by 3 bases, with 9 bases between the two germline ends. CDR3 DNA: TGCGCCAGCAGCTTGGGACAGCTATACACCGGGGAGCTGTTTTTT. It yields the protein CASSLGQLYTGELFF.

The genes are TRBV11-2 and TRBJ2-6; 7 bases are shared with TRBD1. V lost 3 bases, J lost 2 bases, and 1 base stayed unmatched. CDR1 is SGHAT and CDR2 is FQNNGV in the germline V gene. The CDR3 covers 15 residues. The CDR3 loop is CASSLGTAGANVLTF. CDR3 coding DNA: TGTGCCAGCAGCTTGGGGACAGCTGGGGCCAACGTCCTGACTTTC.

The V and J genes are TRBV7-2 and TRBJ2-2, with D possibly TRBD1 on 6 matching bases. The CDR3 is made up of 14 amino acids. Germline V gene sequence: CDR1 SGHTA, CDR2 FQGNSA. V dropped 1 base and J dropped 8 bases, with 11 bases sitting between them. The DNA of the CDR3 is TGTGCCAGCAGCTTAGGAACAGGGAGTGGGGAGCTGTTTTTT. As protein: CASSLGTGSGELFF.

The genes are TRBV24-1 and TRBJ1-2, with TRBD1 matching over 9 bases. V lost 2 bases to trimming and J lost 6 bases; unmatched junction nucleotides: 9. There are 16 residues in the CDR3. CDR1 and CDR2 from the germline V gene are KGHDR and SFDVKD. The DNA of the CDR3 is TGTGCCACCAGTGATTCCTCGACAGGGGGAAAGAATGGCTACACCTTC. Translating gives CATSDSSTGGKNGYTF.